A selection of T cell receptor beta chains follows, all from one sample in a study of blood T cell repertoires in COVID-19. TCRdb's table, derived via immunoSEQ multiplex PCR, lists solely in-frame clones and lacks some. The table includes 120,000 or so clones, about nine tenths detected once. The specimen was peripheral blood. Every receptor here comes from a man aged 35 to 55 with acute or convalescent COVID-19. Both conserved end residues are part of each CDR3. Each record gives: J gene, clone size, V gene, D gene, CDR3 protein, CDR3 DNA. A D gene is named only where the DNA matches it firmly. Rows give clone size only sometimes, using once, few, many, or a class for an expanded clone.

TRBJ1-1 . TRBV30 . CAWGLLQTNTEAFF TGTGCCTGGGGACTACTACAGACGAACACTGAAGCTTTCTTT
TRBJ1-3 . TRBV19 . CASSIYSISGNTIYF TGTGCCAGTAGTATCTACAGTATCTCTGGAAACACCATATATTTT
TRBJ1-2 . TRBV9 TRBD1 CASSGTGLAYGYTF TGTGCCAGCAGCGGGACAGGGCTCGCCTATGGCTACACCTTC
TRBJ1-2 . TRBV19 TRBD1 CASRTGNGYTF TGTGCCAGTCGGACAGGGAATGGCTACACCTTC
TRBJ2-5 . TRBV7-2 TRBD2 CASSLSAGAEETQYF TGTGCCAGCAGCTTATCAGCGGGGGCCGAAGAGACCCAGTACTTC
TRBJ1-5 . TRBV18 . CASSPGSLGAQGNQPQHF TGTGCCAGCTCACCGGGGTCTTTGGGGGCTCAGGGCAATCAGCCCCAGCATTTT
TRBJ1-3 few TRBV9 . CASSVSSFSGNTIYF TGTGCCAGCAGCGTATCAAGCTTCTCTGGAAACACCATATATTTT
TRBJ1-5 once TRBV6-6 TRBD1 CATDVAGGGDQPQHF TGTGCCACCGACGTGGCAGGGGGCGGGGATCAGCCCCAGCATTTT
TRBJ2-1 . TRBV2 TRBD2 CASSDPSGRVVNEQFF TGTGCCAGCAGTGACCCTAGCGGGAGAGTTGTCAATGAGCAGTTCTTC
TRBJ2-5 . TRBV12-3/TRBV12-4 TRBD1 CASSQGQQETQYF TGTGCCAGCAGCCAGGGACAGCAAGAGACCCAGTACTTC
TRBJ1-1 . TRBV5-1 TRBD1 CASSQDRGLRNTEAFF TGCGCCAGCAGCCAGGACAGGGGGCTAAGGAACACTGAAGCTTTCTTT
TRBJ2-7 . TRBV14 TRBD2 CASSQSGLAEQYF TGTGCCAGCAGCCAATCGGGACTAGCAGAGCAGTACTTC
TRBJ1-2 . TRBV11-2 . CASSRSSRVSIYGYTF TGTGCCAGCAGCAGATCCTCGAGGGTATCCATCTATGGCTACACCTTC
TRBJ2-7 . TRBV27 . CASSPGTGYEQYF TGTGCCAGCAGTCCAGGGACTGGCTACGAGCAGTACTTC
TRBJ2-5 . TRBV5-5 TRBD1 CASSLQGASVETQYF TGTGCCAGCAGCTTACAGGGGGCCTCGGTAGAGACCCAGTACTTC
TRBJ2-5 . TRBV12-3/TRBV12-4 TRBD2 CASSPGGWETQYF TGTGCCAGCAGTCCGGGGGGGTGGGAGACCCAGTACTTC
TRBJ1-6 . TRBV27 TRBD1 CASSLEDRGRRNSPLHF TGTGCCAGCAGTTTAGAGGACAGGGGGCGTCGTAATTCACCCCTCCACTTT
TRBJ2-7 . TRBV6-5 TRBD2 CASSYSGLAFDEQYF TGTGCCAGCAGTTACTCGGGACTAGCATTCGACGAGCAGTACTTC
TRBJ1-2 . TRBV4-3 . CASSPAGRSNYGYTF TGCGCCAGCAGCCCAGCGGGACGGTCGAACTATGGCTACACCTTC
TRBJ2-7 . TRBV6-5 TRBD2 CASSLGTSGMYEQYF TGTGCCAGCAGTCTAGGGACTAGCGGGATGTACGAGCAGTACTTC
TRBJ2-3 . TRBV2 . CASRSDRTDTQYF TGTGCCAGCAGGAGCGATCGCACAGATACGCAGTATTTT
TRBJ2-5 . TRBV18 TRBD2 CASSTRTSGRPGTQYF TGTGCCAGCTCAACCCGGACTAGCGGGAGGCCCGGGACCCAGTACTTC
TRBJ2-2 once TRBV19 TRBD1 CASSISGQGRTGELFF TGTGCCAGTAGTATTTCCGGACAGGGCCGCACCGGGGAGCTGTTTTTT
TRBJ1-1 . TRBV5-4 . CASSLGPQGDEAFF TGTGCCAGCAGTCTCGGCCCACAAGGGGATGAAGCTTTCTTT
TRBJ2-1 few TRBV3-1/TRBV3-2 TRBD2 CACGGGLAFYEQFF TGTGCCTGTGGTGGGGGACTAGCGTTCTATGAGCAGTTCTTC
TRBJ1-6 . TRBV9 . CASRGGNNSPLHF TGTGCCAGCAGGGGCGGGAACAATTCACCCCTCCACTTT
TRBJ1-2 . TRBV19 . CASSPGMVSGYTF TGTGCCAGTAGTCCGGGAATGGTTAGTGGCTACACCTTC
TRBJ2-7 . TRBV10-3 . CAISLAYEQYF TGTGCCATCAGTTTAGCGTACGAGCAGTACTTC
TRBJ2-2 . TRBV3-1/TRBV3-2 TRBD2 CASSQGLAGGPSTGELFF TGTGCCAGCAGCCAAGGACTAGCGGGAGGGCCAAGCACCGGGGAGCTGTTTTTT
TRBJ1-5 . TRBV19 . CASTTDQGQPQHF TGTGCCAGTACCACGGATCAGGGGCAGCCCCAGCATTTT
TRBJ2-7 few TRBV11-2 . CASSLGGTFYEQYF TGTGCCAGCAGCTTAGGTGGGACTTTCTACGAGCAGTACTTC
TRBJ2-5 . TRBV4-2 TRBD2 CASSQELVAGVETQYF TGTGCCAGCAGCCAAGAACTTGTAGCGGGAGTGGAGACCCAGTACTTC
TRBJ2-1 once TRBV20-1 . CSARDSREQFF TGCAGTGCTAGAGATAGCCGAGAGCAGTTCTTC
TRBJ1-6 . TRBV5-6 . CASSLGQALKSPLHF TGTGCCAGCAGCTTGGGGCAGGCGCTTAAGTCACCCCTCCACTTT
TRBJ1-1 . TRBV14 TRBD1 CASSQELTGTILTEAFF TGTGCCAGCAGCCAAGAATTGACAGGGACCATCCTCACTGAAGCTTTCTTT
TRBJ2-1 . TRBV7-2 TRBD2 CASSLGGGGPYNEQFF TGTGCCAGCAGCTTAGGTGGGGGAGGGCCCTACAATGAGCAGTTCTTC
TRBJ2-7 . TRBV19 TRBD1 CASSWYRGREQYF TGTGCCAGTAGCTGGTACAGGGGAAGGGAGCAGTACTTC
TRBJ2-5 . TRBV3-1/TRBV3-2 TRBD2 CASSPGLAGETQYF TGTGCCAGCAGCCCCGGACTAGCGGGAGAGACCCAGTACTTC
TRBJ2-7 . TRBV11-3 TRBD2 CASSLDRGGPYEQYF TGTGCCAGCAGCTTGGATCGGGGGGGCCCCTACGAGCAGTACTTC
TRBJ2-5 . TRBV18 . CASSPRQSQETQYF TGTGCCAGCTCACCGAGACAGAGCCAAGAGACCCAGTACTTC
TRBJ2-1 few TRBV23-1 . CASSPTLPSGFPYNEQFF TGCGCCAGCAGTCCAACACTCCCAAGCGGGTTTCCCTACAATGAGCAGTTCTTC
TRBJ1-1 . TRBV6-2/TRBV6-3 . CASSYTPGNTEAFF TGTGCCAGCAGTTACACGCCCGGGAACACTGAAGCTTTCTTT
TRBJ1-5 . TRBV10-3 TRBD1 CAISDRGGQGDQPQHF TGTGCCATCAGTGACAGGGGGGGACAGGGAGATCAGCCCCAGCATTTT
TRBJ2-7 . TRBV12-3/TRBV12-4 . CASSFAAYEQYF TGTGCCAGCAGTTTTGCGGCCTACGAGCAGTACTTC
TRBJ2-3 . TRBV19 . CASSAGISTDTQYF TGTGCCAGTAGTGCGGGGATCAGCACAGATACGCAGTATTTT
TRBJ1-3 . TRBV7-2 . CASSLIWGADGNTIYF TGTGCCAGCAGCTTAATTTGGGGCGCGGATGGAAACACCATATATTTT
TRBJ2-5 . TRBV5-1 . CASSFAGFTETQYF TGCGCCAGCAGCTTCGCGGGGTTCACCGAGACCCAGTACTTC
TRBJ2-2 . TRBV19 TRBD2 CASSTLAGGNTGELFF TGTGCCAGTAGTACCCTAGCGGGGGGCAACACCGGGGAGCTGTTTTTT
TRBJ2-5 medium-sized TRBV11-3 . CASSLATQATQYF TGTGCCAGCAGCTTAGCCACCCAGGCGACCCAGTACTTC
TRBJ2-7 . TRBV6-5 . CASSSRHGGEQYF TGTGCCAGCAGCTCACGACACGGGGGTGAGCAGTACTTC
TRBJ2-5 . TRBV2 . CASSEAVSGGDETQYF TGTGCCAGCAGTGAAGCGGTTTCGGGGGGCGATGAGACCCAGTACTTC
TRBJ2-5 . TRBV5-4 TRBD1 CASSHDREETQYF TGTGCCAGCAGCCATGACAGGGAAGAGACCCAGTACTTC
TRBJ1-2 . TRBV30 TRBD1 CAWRRGLDGYTF TGTGCCTGGAGGAGGGGGCTCGATGGCTACACCTTC
TRBJ2-7 . TRBV4-1 TRBD1 CASSQEGTGDFYEQYF TGCGCCAGCAGCCAAGAAGGGACAGGGGATTTTTACGAGCAGTACTTC